The 5 T cell receptor beta chains given below trace back to one sample, sequenced in a study of blood T cells in healthy people across ages. For the second PCR, which ran for roughly 6 to 11 cycles, a sample-barcoded 5' primer and a J-beta primer mix were used. TCRdb re-called the 5' RACE reads through MiXCR, storing one row per CDR3 protein. The table has roughly 930,000 distinct CDR3 sequences, around 49% seen once. What was sequenced was blood. The receptors shown here come from a man aged 25 to 40 in good health.

The CDR3 bases are TGCAGCGTTGAAGAGGGACCCTACTACGAGCAGTACTTC. The encoded protein is CSVEEGPYYEQYF. The rearrangement joins TRBV29-1 to TRBJ2-7; possibly TRBD1 or TRBD2 for D (5 bases each). Germline CDR1 reads SQVTM; CDR2 reads ANQGSEA. The V end lost 0 bases, the J end lost 3 bases, and 9 bases lay between the germline ends. This CDR3 has 13 amino acids.

Regarding this clonotype: A much larger clone sits a single nucleotide away, making a read error possible. This rearrangement joins TRBV6-4 to TRBJ2-1; D not resolved. The length of the CDR3 is 15 residues. CDR1 and CDR2 (germline): MRHNA, SNTAGT. The chain's CDR3 is CASSYQPSSYTEQFF. CDR3 DNA sequence: TGTGCCAGCAGTTACCAGCCCAGCTCCTACACTGAGCAGTTCTTC.

J is TRBJ2-7 and V is TRBV20-1, with 8 nucleotides matching TRBD1. Germline V gene data show CDR1 as DFQATT and CDR2 as SNEGSKA (reference sequence). There are 14 residues in the CDR3. The J segment lost 4 bases and the V segment lost 6 bases, leaving 11 bases of the junction unmatched. In DNA, the CDR3 is TGCAGTGCCAGTAGACAGGGGCTCCCTTACGAGCAGTACTTC. Translation gives CSASRQGLPYEQYF.

Worth noting for this clonotype: One end of the junction fails to match germline, which may point to a read error. The V gene is TRBV29-1, the J gene TRBJ2-4; D is unclear. The germline V gene has CDR1 SQVTM and CDR2 ANQGSEA. The CDR3 runs 15 residues. This chain's CDR3 is CSVETGPVGKNIQCF. CDR3 nucleotide sequence: TGCAGCGTTGAAACGGGCCCGGTGGGCAAAAACATTCAGTGCTTC. The variable domain in full, completed from reference TRBV29-1 and TRBJ2-4, reads SAVISQKPSRDICQRGTSLTIQCQVDSQVTMMFWYRQQPGQSLTLIATANQGSEATYESGFVIDKFPISRPNLTFSTLTVSNMSPEDSSIYLCSVETGPVGKNIQCFGAGTRLSVL.

This clonotype has more than one count but fewer than ten. The chain uses TRBV5-1 and TRBJ2-5; D may be TRBD1 (8 bases). The CDR3 has 15 residues. Germline CDR1 reads SGHRS; CDR2 reads YFSETQ. V was trimmed by 0 bases and J by 5 bases, leaving 14 bases between them. This CDR3 is CASSLATGGEETQYF. CDR3 DNA sequence: TGCGCCAGCAGCTTGGCTACAGGGGGGGAGGAGACCCAGTACTTC.